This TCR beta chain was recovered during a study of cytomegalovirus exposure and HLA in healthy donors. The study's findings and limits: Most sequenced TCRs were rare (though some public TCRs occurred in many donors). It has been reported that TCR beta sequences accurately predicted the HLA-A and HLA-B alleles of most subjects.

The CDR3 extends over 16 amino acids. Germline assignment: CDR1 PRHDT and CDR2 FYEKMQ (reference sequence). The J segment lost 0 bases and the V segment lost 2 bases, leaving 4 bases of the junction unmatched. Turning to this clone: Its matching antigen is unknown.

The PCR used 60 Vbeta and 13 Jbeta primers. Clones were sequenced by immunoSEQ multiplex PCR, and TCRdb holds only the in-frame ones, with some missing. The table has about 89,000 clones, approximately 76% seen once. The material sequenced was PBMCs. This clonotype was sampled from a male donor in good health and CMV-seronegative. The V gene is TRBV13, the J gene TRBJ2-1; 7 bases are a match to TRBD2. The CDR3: CASSLNGGSSYNEQFF. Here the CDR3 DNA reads TGTGCCAGCAGCTTAAACGGGGGGAGCTCCTACAATGAGCAGTTCTTC.